These 11 T cell receptor beta chains came from one sample sequenced in a study of cytomegalovirus exposure and HLA in healthy donors. This PCR relied on a set of 60 Vbeta primers and 13 Jbeta primers. The repertoire was sequenced with immunoSEQ multiplex PCR; TCRdb's copy has only in-frame clones and lacks some. The sample totals about 120,000 clones. The sample was PBMCs. The receptors derive from a man younger than 40 in good health and CMV-seronegative.

The CDR3 region has the DNA TGTGCCAGCAGCGTAGGGGCAGATAGCACAGATACGCAGTATTTT. Translating it yields CASSVGADSTDTQYF. The J gene is TRBJ2-3, the V gene TRBV9; D is uncertain. CDR1 and CDR2 from the germline V gene are SGDLS and YYNGEE. The CDR3 loop spans 15 amino acids. The V end lost 0 bases, the J end lost 0 bases, and 8 bases lay between the germline ends. Full variable domain (missing parts from reference TRBV9 and TRBJ2-3): DSGVTQTPKHLITATGQRVTLRCSPRSGDLSVYWYQQSLDQGLQFLIQYYNGEERAKGNILERFSAQQFPDLHSELNLSSLELGDSALYFCASSVGADSTDTQYFGPGTRLTVL.

This chain joins TRBV28 and TRBJ1-4; 7 positions agree with TRBD1. CDR1 and CDR2 from the germline V gene are MDHEN and SYDVKM. This CDR3 comprises 15 residues. V was clipped by 6 bases and J by 4 bases; unmatched bases: 8. The CDR3 reads CASSHGTAFNEKLFF. The CDR3 region has the DNA TGTGCCAGCAGCCACGGGACAGCTTTTAATGAAAAACTGTTTTTT.

This chain connects TRBV18 to TRBJ2-5; D is uncertain. Deletions cut 4 bases from V and 3 bases from J, with 6 bases between. This CDR3 has 12 residues. Germline V CDR1 and CDR2: KGHSH, LQKENI. The CDR3 nucleotides are TGTGCCAGCTCACTGTCAGAAGAGACCCAGTACTTC. Translation: CASSLSEETQYF.

This rearrangement joins TRBV27 to TRBJ1-2, with 11 positions matching TRBD1. Germline trimming cut 3 bases from V and 5 bases from J; bases unmatched to any gene: 8. The CDR3 is 16 residues long. In germline, CDR1 is MNHEY, CDR2 SMNVEV (reference sequence). DNA for the CDR3: TGTGCCAGCAGTTTGTGGGGACAGGGGGTTGAGTATGGCTACACCTTC. Amino acid sequence: CASSLWGQGVEYGYTF.

This chain connects TRBV15 to TRBJ1-5, with 7 bases that match TRBD1. The CDR3 loop spans 13 amino acids. Per the germline V gene, CDR1 is LNHNV and CDR2 is YYDKDF (reference sequence). The V gene end was trimmed by 9 bases and the J gene end by 7 bases; junction bases not matched to a gene: 9. CDR3 sequence: CATTRGVGQPQHF. CDR3 DNA sequence: TGTGCCACTACCAGGGGGGTGGGACAGCCCCAGCATTTT.

The chain has TRBV5-1 and TRBJ2-5, with 16 bases matching TRBD2. Losses at the gene ends were 4 bases for V and 0 bases for J; bases not matched to a gene: 6. Germline V gene lookup returns CDR1 SGHRS and CDR2 YFSETQ. The CDR3 is made up of 18 amino acids. The CDR3 loop reads CASSPGTSGGVYQETQYF. Written as DNA, the CDR3 is TGCGCCAGCAGCCCGGGGACTAGCGGGGGGGTGTACCAAGAGACCCAGTACTTC. The complete variable domain, with remaining parts taken from reference TRBV5-1 and TRBJ2-5, reads KAGVTQTPRYLIKTRGQQVTLSCSPISGHRSVSWYQQTPGQGLQFLFEYFSETQRNKGNFPGRFSGRQFSNSRSEMNVSTLELGDSALYLCASSPGTSGGVYQETQYFGPGTRLLVL.

The gene calls are TRBV11-1 and TRBJ2-7; 10 bases align to TRBD2. Germline CDR1 and CDR2: SGHAT and FQDESV (reference sequence). The CDR3 covers 15 residues. The V gene end was trimmed by 4 bases and the J gene end by 4 bases; junction bases not matched to a gene: 7. CDR3 coding DNA: TGTGCCAGCAGCTCACCCAAGCGGGGGGGATACGAGCAGTACTTC. Its protein is CASSSPKRGGYEQYF.

The rearrangement joins TRBV7-8 to TRBJ2-7; weak D call: TRBD1 (5 bases). Trimming stripped 6 bases from V and 0 bases from J, with 12 bases between. Germline CDR1 and CDR2: SGHVS and FQNEAQ. The CDR3 totals 14 residues. In DNA form, the CDR3 reads TGTGCCAGCAGTTTTACAGGATTCTCCTACGAGCAGTACTTC. Translating it yields CASSFTGFSYEQYF.

V usage is TRBV7-8 and J usage is TRBJ2-1; 8 bases fit TRBD2. CDR3 size: 13 residues. Unmatched junction bases numbered 2, after V lost 5 bases and J lost 5 bases. The germline gives CDR1 SGHVS, CDR2 FQNEAQ. This CDR3 reads CASSVTSDNEQFF. In DNA form, the CDR3 reads TGTGCCAGCAGCGTGACTAGCGACAATGAGCAGTTCTTC.

The chain joins TRBV25-1 to TRBJ2-5; D is uncertain. Germline loops: CDR1 MGHDK, CDR2 SYGVNS. This CDR3 spans 14 amino acids. Trimming took off 2 bases at V and 0 bases at J, with 7 bases between the two ends. DNA for the CDR3: TGTGCCAGCAGTGAAAACAAGTACCAAGAGACCCAGTACTTC. Translated, it gives CASSENKYQETQYF.

The J gene is TRBJ1-5, the V gene TRBV27, with a possible D match to TRBD1 (6 bases). V lost 4 bases to trimming and J lost 1 base, with 11 bases between them. This CDR3 has 15 amino acids. Germline V gene lookup returns CDR1 MNHEY and CDR2 SMNVEV (reference sequence). The CDR3 bases are TGTGCCAGCAGTTGGGCCGGGACAAGCAATCAGCCCCAGCATTTT. The encoded protein is CASSWAGTSNQPQHF.